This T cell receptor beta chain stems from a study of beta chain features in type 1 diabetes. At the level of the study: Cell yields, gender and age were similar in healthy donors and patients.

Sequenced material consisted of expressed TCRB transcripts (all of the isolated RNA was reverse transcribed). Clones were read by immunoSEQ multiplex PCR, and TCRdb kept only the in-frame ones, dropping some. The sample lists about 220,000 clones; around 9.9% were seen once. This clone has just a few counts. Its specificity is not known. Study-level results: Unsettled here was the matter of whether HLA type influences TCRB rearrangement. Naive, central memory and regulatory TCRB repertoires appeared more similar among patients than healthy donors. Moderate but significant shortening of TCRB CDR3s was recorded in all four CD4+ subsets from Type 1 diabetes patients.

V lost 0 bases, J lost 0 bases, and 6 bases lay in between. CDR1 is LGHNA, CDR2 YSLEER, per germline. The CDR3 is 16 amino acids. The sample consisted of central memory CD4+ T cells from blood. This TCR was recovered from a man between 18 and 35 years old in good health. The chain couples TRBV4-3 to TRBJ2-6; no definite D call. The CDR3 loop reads CASSQDANSGANVLTF. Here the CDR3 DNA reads TGCGCCAGCAGCCAAGATGCTAACTCTGGGGCCAACGTCCTGACTTTC.